A single sample is the source of the 27 T cell receptor beta chains below, sequenced in a study of T cells in Graves' hyperthyroidism and ophthalmopathy. Amplified TCR beta CDR3 regions came from RNA transcripts. When the TCR CDR3 underwent first-round RT-PCR, the HTBI primer set was used. Each CDR3 protein gets one entry after TCRdb re-called the multiplex PCR reads with MiXCR. The sample lists 450,000 to 600,000 distinct CDR3 sequences; about 15% were seen once. Sequences were obtained from blood. These receptors originate from a woman aged 40 to 50 with Graves' hyperthyroidism.

The chain combines TRBV19 with TRBJ1-4; D gene ambiguous. Germline V lookup: CDR1 LNHDA, CDR2 SQIVND (reference sequence). The CDR3 has 16 residues. Deletions cut 5 bases from V and 8 bases from J, with 21 bases between. In nucleotides, the CDR3 is TGTGCCAGTAGTTCTGGGCGTGGAGGACGAGGGGAAAAACTGTTTTTT. It translates to CASSSGRGGRGEKLFF.

This clonotype occurred a few times. The chain links TRBV4-2 to TRBJ1-3; no firm D call. There are 17 residues in the CDR3. In germline, CDR1 is LGHNA, CDR2 YNFKEQ. Trimming left V 1 base short and J 0 bases short, with 13 bases between. The CDR3 region is CASSQVGQRNSGNTIYF. As DNA, the CDR3 is TGTGCCAGCAGCCAAGTGGGCCAACGCAACTCTGGAAACACCATATATTTT.

The chain joins TRBV4-1 to TRBJ1-1, with a possible D match to TRBD1 (5 bases). The CDR3 extends over 14 amino acids. CDR1 is MGHRA and CDR2 is YSYEKL in the germline V gene. V dropped 7 bases and J dropped 0 bases, with 12 bases sitting between them. The CDR3 region is CASTQGNMNTEAFF. The CDR3 DNA reads as TGCGCCAGCACCCAGGGTAACATGAACACTGAAGCTTTCTTT.

This clonotype was found many times. The genes are TRBV20-1 and TRBJ2-3; 8 bases fit TRBD1. V lost 5 bases to trimming and J lost 5 bases; unmatched junction nucleotides: 6. The V gene's germline CDR1 is DFQATT and CDR2 SNEGSKA (reference sequence). This CDR3 spans 13 amino acids. The DNA for the CDR3 is TGCAGTGCTGGCAGGGGGCAGGGAGATACGCAGTATTTT. Translation: CSAGRGQGDTQYF.

This chain links TRBV28 with TRBJ2-7; D is possibly TRBD2 (6 bases). CDR3 size: 14 residues. CDR1 is MDHEN, CDR2 SYDVKM, per germline. Trimming removed 4 bases from V and 3 bases from J, with 13 bases in between. DNA for the CDR3: TGTGCCAGCAGTTCGGGACTCGTTAACTACGAGCAGTACTTC. Protein: CASSSGLVNYEQYF.

This clonotype has a count of ten or more. The chain recombines TRBV3-1 with TRBJ1-1; D call uncertain. Germline values: CDR1 LGHDT, CDR2 YNNKEL (reference sequence). V was pared by 1 base and J by 1 base, with 7 bases between. CDR3 length: 14 residues. CDR3 residues: CASSQGTSNTEAFF. CDR3 bases: TGTGCCAGCAGCCAAGGGACTTCGAACACTGAAGCTTTCTTT.

This clonotype was seen more than once but under ten times. One junction end disagrees with the germline gene, perhaps due to a read error. The chain combines TRBV7-8 with TRBJ2-5; TRBD1 aligns across 8 bases. The CDR3 runs 12 residues. Germline CDR1 is SGHVS and CDR2 is FQNEAQ. CDR3 protein: CASSLFGSDRDF. Written as DNA, the CDR3 is TGTGCCAGCAGCCTCTTTGGTTCGGACAGGGACTTC.

Concerning this clonotype itself: A much larger clonotype is one base distant, so this may be a read error. This CDR3 is missing its conserved last phenylalanine or tryptophan, likely due to a read error. The DNA of the CDR3 is TGTGCCAGCTGGGGGGCAGCAACCTACGAGCAGTACCTC. Encoded protein: CASWGAATYEQYL. J is TRBJ2-7 and V is TRBV2; tentatively, D is TRBD1 or TRBD2 (6 bases each). Germline CDR1 and CDR2: SNHLY and FYNNEI. V lost 8 bases, J lost 2 bases, and 13 bases lay in between. The CDR3 has 13 amino acids.

This clonotype was recorded at least ten times. The chain uses TRBV28 and TRBJ2-3; 8 bases match TRBD1. CDR1 and CDR2 from the germline V gene are MDHEN and SYDVKM. J gave up 5 bases and V 5 bases, and 24 bases lay outside the gene matches. The CDR3 covers 20 residues. The CDR3, as DNA: TGTGCCAGCAGTGCCACAGGGGGGTTGGGGTTGTTAGGGGTTAGAGATACGCAGTATTTT. Translation gives CASSATGGLGLLGVRDTQYF.

This clonotype was recorded at least ten times. The V and J genes are TRBV5-1 and TRBJ2-1; 8 bases fit TRBD2. The CDR3 is made up of 16 amino acids. The V segment lost 1 base and the J segment 7 bases; nucleotides outside the gene matches: 10. Germline lookup yields CDR1 SGHRS and CDR2 YFSETQ. The chain's CDR3 is CASSLRLAGGRNEQFF. The CDR3 DNA is TGCGCCAGCAGCTTGCGCTTGGCGGGAGGTCGGAATGAGCAGTTCTTC.

The chain employs TRBV6-5 and TRBJ2-7, with 9 positions matching TRBD2. Losses at the gene ends were 3 bases for V and 0 bases for J; bases not matched to a gene: 3. Germline V gene sequence: CDR1 MNHEY, CDR2 SVGAGI. The CDR3 extends over 15 amino acids. In nucleotides, the CDR3 is TGTGCCAGCAGTTATGGACTAGCGAGCTCCTACGAGCAGTACTTC. This sequence encodes CASSYGLASSYEQYF.

Only a few counts were recorded for this clonotype. This sequence joins TRBV19 and TRBJ2-3; 7 nucleotides line up with TRBD1. V was clipped by 6 bases and J by 4 bases; unmatched bases: 10. The germline gives CDR1 LNHDA, CDR2 SQIVND (reference sequence). The CDR3 spans 15 residues. The CDR3 region has the DNA TGTGCCAGTAGGGACGGACAGGCTTCCCCAGATACGCAGTATTTT. Its translation is CASRDGQASPDTQYF.

Ten or more counts support this clonotype. The rearrangement joins TRBV2 to TRBJ2-2, with TRBD1 as a possible D gene (5 bases). V lost 7 bases to trimming and J lost 1 base, with 10 bases between them. Germline V CDR1 and CDR2: SNHLY, FYNNEI. The CDR3 covers 14 residues. The CDR3 loop is CASMGQLNTGELFF. DNA for the CDR3: TGTGCCAGCATGGGGCAGTTGAACACCGGGGAGCTGTTTTTT. Full variable domain (remainder filled in from reference TRBV2 and TRBJ2-2): EPEVTQTPSHQVTQMGQEVILRCVPISNHLYFYWYRQILGQKVEFLVSFYNNEISEKSEIFDDQFSVERPDGSNFTLKIRSTKLEDSAMYFCASMGQLNTGELFFGEGSRLTVL.

There are many counts of this clonotype. The genes are TRBV5-1 and TRBJ2-7; 14 bases are a match to TRBD2. After removal of 2 bases from V and 5 bases from J, the junction contained 12 bases not matched to a gene. Germline V lookup: CDR1 SGHRS, CDR2 YFSETQ. The CDR3 sequence is 18 residues long. For the CDR3, the DNA is TGCGCCAGCAGCTTAGATCGACTAGCGGGAGGGCCGTCGGACGAGCAGTACTTC. It translates to CASSLDRLAGGPSDEQYF.

A few counts support this clonotype. CDR3 amino acids: CASSAGAGAGTDTQYF. Here the CDR3 DNA reads TGTGCCAGTAGTGCCGGAGCGGGAGCCGGCACAGATACGCAGTATTTT. V is TRBV19 and J is TRBJ2-3, with 8 bases fitting TRBD2. The CDR3 covers 16 residues. Per germline, CDR1 LNHDA and CDR2 SQIVND (reference sequence). V was clipped by 5 bases and J by 1 base; unmatched bases: 8.

This clonotype was seen many times. V is TRBV7-2 and J is TRBJ2-7, with unresolved D. The ends were cut back, 5 bases at V and 2 bases at J, with 13 bases in the middle. CDR1 is SGHTA, CDR2 FQGNSA, per germline. The CDR3 consists of 14 residues. The CDR3 protein is CASSENKNTYEQYF. The CDR3 bases are TGTGCCAGCAGCGAAAACAAGAATACCTACGAGCAGTACTTC.

This clonotype was seen more than once but under ten times. Just one base apart from a much larger clone, this may be a read error. This chain connects TRBV28 to TRBJ2-1, with D uncertain. The DNA matches TRBJ2-7 better at its end, which makes the J call doubtful. CDR3 size: 13 residues. Germline CDR1 MDHEN, CDR2 SYDVKM. The CDR3 sequence is CASRPRSYNEQYF. For the CDR3, the DNA is TGTGCCAGCAGACCACGCTCCTACAATGAGCAGTACTTC.

This clonotype has more than one count but fewer than ten. The rearrangement joins TRBV28 to TRBJ1-2; 7 nucleotides align to TRBD1. Germline V gene lookup returns CDR1 MDHEN and CDR2 SYDVKM. The CDR3 is 13 residues long. Losses at the gene ends were 6 bases for V and 3 bases for J; bases not matched to a gene: 4. The CDR3 loop is CASRVGQDYGYTF. CDR3 in DNA: TGTGCCAGCAGGGTTGGACAGGACTATGGCTACACCTTC.

The sample holds many counts of this clonotype. The chain is built from TRBV28 and TRBJ1-1, with D perhaps matching TRBD1 (6 bases). Deletions cut 10 bases from V and 1 base from J, with 16 bases between. This CDR3 has 14 residues. In germline, CDR1 is MDHEN, CDR2 SYDVKM. CDR3 sequence (DNA): TGTGCCATCTATCGGGGGGCGGCGAACACTGAAGCTTTCTTT. It is translated as CAIYRGAANTEAFF.

This clonotype was seen repeatedly, ten times or more. The chain employs TRBV9 and TRBJ2-1; D might be TRBD1 (6 bases). This CDR3 region has 14 residues. CDR1 is SGDLS, CDR2 YYNGEE, per germline. V was shortened by 1 base and J by 6 bases, with 11 bases between the two germline ends. As DNA, the CDR3 is TGTGCCAGCAGCGTATTGGCCAGGGGCAATGAGCAGTTCTTC. As protein: CASSVLARGNEQFF.

This chain links TRBV30 with TRBJ1-3; possible D gene TRBD1, 6 bases. Per the germline V gene, CDR1 is GTSNPN and CDR2 is SVGIG (reference sequence). The V end lost 3 bases, the J end lost 4 bases, and 16 bases lay between the germline ends. The CDR3 is 15 amino acids. The CDR3 reads CAWRGSRGYGNTIYF. In DNA, the CDR3 is TGTGCCTGGAGGGGAAGCAGGGGATACGGAAACACCATATATTTT.

In nucleotides, the CDR3 is TGTGCCAGCAGCTCATTCGGGGTCCTCCAAGAGACCCAGTACTTC. Its protein is CASSSFGVLQETQYF. The chain couples TRBV5-4 to TRBJ2-5; the D gene is possibly TRBD2 (5 bases). Per germline, CDR1 SGHNT and CDR2 YYREEE (reference sequence). The CDR3 contains 15 residues. V was cut by 3 bases and J by 1 base, with 13 bases left in between. Full variable domain (remainder filled in from reference TRBV5-4 and TRBJ2-5): ETGVTQSPTHLIKTRGQQVTLRCSSQSGHNTVSWYQQALGQGPQFIFQYYREEENGRGNFPPRFSGLQFPNYSSELNVNALELDDSALYLCASSSFGVLQETQYFGPGTRLLVL.

This clonotype was counted a few times. This rearrangement joins TRBV19 to TRBJ2-1; tentatively, D is TRBD1 or TRBD2 (6 bases each). Trimming stripped 3 bases from V and 4 bases from J, with 16 bases between. This CDR3 has 16 amino acids. Germline values: CDR1 LNHDA, CDR2 SQIVND (reference sequence). DNA for the CDR3: TGTGCCAGTAGTATGGGGGGACAAAGTTATTACAATGAGCAGTTCTTC. Residues: CASSMGGQSYYNEQFF.

This clonotype was picked up many times. The chain links TRBV7-8 to TRBJ2-1, with D possibly being TRBD2 (5 bases). Germline V CDR1 and CDR2: SGHVS, FQNEAQ. The CDR3 contains 17 residues. V shed 5 bases and J shed 4 bases, with 21 bases lying between them. CDR3 sequence: CASSQSPGSRAYNEQFF. The CDR3, as DNA: TGTGCCAGCAGCCAATCCCCGGGTTCGCGGGCGTACAATGAGCAGTTCTTC.

The chain is built from TRBV19 and TRBJ2-1, with 12 bases identical to TRBD2. Germline V gene lookup returns CDR1 LNHDA and CDR2 SQIVND (reference sequence). V dropped 1 base and J dropped 7; count of bases not matched to a gene: 5. The CDR3 totals 16 residues. The CDR3 loop is CASSIAGTSGPNEQFF. In DNA, the CDR3 is TGTGCCAGTAGTATAGCGGGGACTAGCGGGCCTAATGAGCAGTTCTTC.

Concerning this clonotype: Given a much more abundant clone one base away, this may be a read error. The J gene is TRBJ2-1, the V gene TRBV18; 7 bases map to TRBD2. Germline CDR1 is KGHSH and CDR2 is LQKENI. The CDR3 is 17 residues long. This CDR3 is CASSPPRGLAETNEQLF. CDR3 DNA sequence: TGTGCCAGCTCACCACCCAGAGGGCTAGCGGAGACCAATGAGCAGCTCTTC.

This clonotype was counted only a few times. The chain uses TRBV9 and TRBJ2-5; TRBD2 agrees at 14 bases. J lost 13 bases, V lost 4 bases, and 9 bases had no gene match. This CDR3 has 14 amino acids. CDR1 is SGDLS and CDR2 is YYNGEE in the germline V gene. CDR3 loop: CASSIRLAGGLLYF. The CDR3 region has the DNA TGTGCCAGCAGCATCCGACTAGCGGGAGGGCTCCTGTACTTC.